Below, 29 T cell receptor beta chains from the same sample are listed, as sequenced in a study of beta chain features in type 1 diabetes. Findings and caveats of the study: A moderate, significant TCRB CDR3 shortening appeared in type 1 diabetes across four CD4+ subsets.

All of the isolated RNA was reverse transcribed, so expressed TCRB transcripts were sequenced. TCRdb keeps only in-frame clones here, not all; method: immunoSEQ multiplex PCR. The data contain some 350,000 clones, roughly 9.8% of them singletons. No antigen has been assigned to these receptors. Sequenced input: central memory CD4+ T cells from blood. Source of these receptors: a man in his thirties or forties with type 1 diabetes.

This sequence joins TRBV4-1 and TRBJ2-6; D is unresolved. The germline CDR1 and CDR2 sequences are MGHRA and YSYEKL. This CDR3 has 15 residues. The V end was cut by 4 bases, the J end by 2 bases, with 9 bases between. CDR3 sequence reads: CASSRSITGANVLTF. For the CDR3, the DNA is TGCGCCAGCAGCCGCTCGATTACTGGGGCCAACGTCCTGACTTTC.

This clone was counted at least ten times. This rearrangement joins TRBV9 to TRBJ2-7; the D is unclear. Germline V gives CDR1 SGDLS, CDR2 YYNGEE. V gave up 4 bases and J gave up 3 bases, with 11 bases separating them. The CDR3 length is 13 residues. The chain's CDR3 is CASSRELDYEQYF. CDR3 in DNA: TGTGCCAGCAGCCGAGAACTGGACTACGAGCAGTACTTC. Variable domain in full (rest from reference TRBV9 and TRBJ2-7): DSGVTQTPKHLITATGQRVTLRCSPRSGDLSVYWYQQSLDQGLQFLIQYYNGEERAKGNILERFSAQQFPDLHSELNLSSLELGDSALYFCASSRELDYEQYFGPGTRLTVT.

The chain couples TRBV9 to TRBJ2-1; TRBD2 is a possible D gene (6 bases). This CDR3 has 16 residues. Germline values: CDR1 SGDLS, CDR2 YYNGEE. Trimming removed 0 bases from V and 3 bases from J, with 13 bases in between. CDR3 DNA: TGTGCCAGCAGCGTAGCTGGGCGGGGTAACTACAATGAGCAGTTCTTC. Encoded protein: CASSVAGRGNYNEQFF. Together with reference TRBV9 and TRBJ2-1, the CDR3 gives the full variable domain: DSGVTQTPKHLITATGQRVTLRCSPRSGDLSVYWYQQSLDQGLQFLIQYYNGEERAKGNILERFSAQQFPDLHSELNLSSLELGDSALYFCASSVAGRGNYNEQFFGPGTRLTVL.

In its sample, this clone was seen a few times. The V call is TRBV4-2, the J call TRBJ2-7, with D possibly matching TRBD2 (5 bases). The CDR3 covers 13 residues. V was trimmed by 0 bases and J by 4 bases, leaving 7 bases between them. Germline V CDR1 and CDR2: LGHNA, YNFKEQ. The CDR3: CASSQDREYEQYF. Here the CDR3 DNA reads TGTGCCAGCAGCCAAGATCGGGAATACGAGCAGTACTTC.

This clone was picked up a small number of times. The chain couples TRBV19 to TRBJ2-5, with 8 bases that match TRBD2. The germline V gene has CDR1 LNHDA and CDR2 SQIVND (reference sequence). The CDR3 runs 16 residues. V shed 3 bases and J 5 bases; nucleotides not matched to a gene: 11. The CDR3 sequence: CASSIGVLAVSETQYF. In DNA form, the CDR3 reads TGTGCCAGTAGTATTGGAGTACTAGCGGTTTCGGAGACCCAGTACTTC.

The chain joins TRBV9 to TRBJ2-6; D possibly corresponds to TRBD2 (5 bases). This CDR3 has 19 amino acids. Trimming took off 2 bases at V and 2 bases at J, with 20 bases between the two ends. The germline gives CDR1 SGDLS, CDR2 YYNGEE. The CDR3 reads CASSVSIPGSGAGANVLTF. CDR3 DNA: TGTGCCAGCAGCGTCTCTATCCCGGGATCTGGGGCTGGGGCCAACGTCCTGACTTTC.

This clone was seen a handful of times. The chain couples TRBV5-6 to TRBJ1-4; 7 bases map to TRBD1. The junction had 8 bases not matched to a gene; V was cut back by 2 bases and J by 7 bases. The CDR3 has 15 residues. CDR1 and CDR2 (germline): SGHDT, YYEEEE. Here the CDR3 DNA reads TGTGCCAGCAGCTTCGCAACAGGGGAAGTTGAAAAACTGTTTTTT. Amino acids: CASSFATGEVEKLFF.

There are many counts of this clone. This chain joins TRBV28 and TRBJ1-3; D possibly corresponds to TRBD1 (5 bases). Trimming pared 5 bases from V and 0 bases from J, leaving 14 bases between. The CDR3 is 16 residues long. Germline CDR1 MDHEN, CDR2 SYDVKM. The CDR3 DNA reads TGTGCCAGCAGTCGGCCCGGGACTTACTCTGGAAACACCATATATTTT. It encodes CASSRPGTYSGNTIYF. Full variable domain (remainder filled in from reference TRBV28 and TRBJ1-3): DVKVTQSSRYLVKRTGEKVFLECVQDMDHENMFWYRQDPGLGLRLIYFSYDVKMKEKGDIPEGYSVSREKKERFSLILESASTNQTSMYLCASSRPGTYSGNTIYFGEGSWLTVV.

This clone was seen more than once but under ten times. The V call is TRBV18, the J call TRBJ1-1; TRBD1 might be the D (6 bases). Germline lookup yields CDR1 KGHSH and CDR2 LQKENI. V shed 6 bases and J shed 0 bases, with 11 bases lying between them. This CDR3 comprises 14 residues. The CDR3 sequence is CASSYTGMNTEAFF. CDR3 DNA sequence: TGTGCCAGCTCGTACACAGGGATGAACACTGAAGCTTTCTTT.

This clone was seen more than once but under ten times. This chain connects TRBV18 to TRBJ1-2; 9 nucleotides line up with TRBD1. From germline, CDR1 is KGHSH and CDR2 LQKENI. This CDR3 contains 14 residues. V lost 0 bases, J lost 6 bases, and 2 bases stayed unmatched. The CDR3 sequence: CASSPPGQGDGYTF. DNA for the CDR3: TGTGCCAGCTCACCACCGGGACAGGGTGATGGCTACACCTTC.

The sample holds a few counts of this clone. The chain uses TRBV6-5 and TRBJ2-1, with a possible D match to TRBD2 (5 bases). V shed 0 bases and J shed 15 bases, with 18 bases lying between them. The germline gives CDR1 MNHEY, CDR2 SVGAGI. This CDR3 has 14 amino acids. The chain's CDR3 is CASSYSTGFSASFF. The CDR3 region has the DNA TGTGCCAGCAGTTACTCGACCGGCTTTAGCGCCTCGTTCTTC.

The rearrangement uses TRBV5-1 and TRBJ2-1; 11 nucleotides match TRBD1. The CDR3 covers 14 residues. V lost 4 bases, J lost 6 bases, and 3 bases stayed unmatched. CDR1 is SGHRS, CDR2 YFSETQ, per germline. CDR3 nucleotide sequence: TGCGCCAGCAGCCGAGGGACAGGGGGCAATGAGCAGTTCTTC. Residues: CASSRGTGGNEQFF. The complete variable domain, with remaining parts taken from reference TRBV5-1 and TRBJ2-1, reads KAGVTQTPRYLIKTRGQQVTLSCSPISGHRSVSWYQQTPGQGLQFLFEYFSETQRNKGNFPGRFSGRQFSNSRSEMNVSTLELGDSALYLCASSRGTGGNEQFFGPGTRLTVL.

The V and J genes are TRBV7-9 and TRBJ1-2; D not certain. The CDR3 has 14 amino acids. With 0 bases removed from V and 7 bases from J, the gap between germline ends came to 12 bases. From germline, CDR1 is SEHNR and CDR2 FQNEAQ (reference sequence). CDR3 region: CASSLAGSDGGYTF. CDR3 DNA: TGTGCCAGCAGCTTAGCTGGATCCGACGGTGGCTACACCTTC. The whole variable domain, filled in from reference TRBV7-9 and TRBJ1-2, reads DTGVSQNPRHKITKRGQNVTFRCDPISEHNRLYWYRQTLGQGPEFLTYFQNEAQLEKSRLLSDRFSAERPKGSFSTLEIQRTEQGDSAMYLCASSLAGSDGGYTFGSGTRLTVV.

In its sample, this clone was seen a few times. The chain carries TRBV27 and TRBJ2-2; weak D call: TRBD2 (5 bases). CDR1 and CDR2 from the germline V gene are MNHEY and SMNVEV (reference sequence). The ends were cut back, 4 bases at V and 7 bases at J, with 7 bases in the middle. This CDR3 region has 12 residues. CDR3 residues: CASSYGGGELFF. In nucleotides, the CDR3 is TGTGCCAGCAGTTACGGAGGCGGGGAGCTGTTTTTT.

This clone was counted a few times. The chain uses TRBV6-1 and TRBJ1-1, with unresolved D. The CDR3 sequence is 12 residues long. V gave up 9 bases and J gave up 0 bases, with 8 bases separating them. Germline-derived CDR1 and CDR2 are MNHNS and SASEGT. CDR3 protein: CASWTVNTEAFF. CDR3 nucleotides: TGTGCCAGTTGGACGGTGAACACTGAAGCTTTCTTT.

This clone was detected a few times. The V gene is TRBV18, the J gene TRBJ2-7, with a tentative D call TRBD2 (5 bases). CDR3 length: 14 residues. Germline-derived CDR1 and CDR2 are KGHSH and LQKENI. V was clipped by 3 bases and J by 2 bases, with 11 bases between them. This chain's CDR3 is CASSPPGVAYEQYF. The CDR3 DNA follows: TGTGCCAGCTCACCCCCCGGGGTAGCCTACGAGCAGTACTTC.

The V gene is TRBV5-4, the J gene TRBJ2-3; 9 bases are shared with TRBD2. The CDR3 extends over 16 amino acids. The germline V gene has CDR1 SGHNT and CDR2 YYREEE (reference sequence). The ends lost 4 bases at V and 4 bases at J; junction bases unmatched: 10. The CDR3 reads CASSPGRGLAPDTQYF. The CDR3 DNA sequence: TGTGCCAGCAGCCCGGGGAGGGGACTAGCCCCAGATACGCAGTATTTT.

This clone was observed a handful of times. The chain employs TRBV9 and TRBJ2-3; 8 bases agree with TRBD2. In germline, CDR1 is SGDLS, CDR2 YYNGEE. The CDR3 spans 17 residues. J lost 3 bases, V lost 0 bases, and 9 bases had no gene match. CDR3 nucleotides: TGTGCCAGCAGCGTAGCAGGGACTAGAATAAGGACAGATACGCAGTATTTT. Protein product: CASSVAGTRIRTDTQYF.

The chain has TRBV19 and TRBJ1-2, with D possibly being TRBD1 (5 bases). Germline-derived CDR1 and CDR2 are LNHDA and SQIVND (reference sequence). The CDR3 is 15 residues long. Trimming shortened V by 7 bases and J by 1 base, and 16 bases separated the two germline ends. The CDR3 DNA sequence: TGTGCCAGTACCCTCGTGGGGGTTAGTAACTATGGCTACACCTTC. It is translated as CASTLVGVSNYGYTF.

This clone turned up a few times. The J gene is TRBJ1-5, the V gene TRBV5-4; no reliable D call. The CDR3 extends over 14 amino acids. V dropped 3 bases and J dropped 4 bases, with 11 bases sitting between them. Germline V CDR1 and CDR2: SGHNT, YYREEE (reference sequence). The DNA of the CDR3 is TGTGCCAGCAGCTCCTACGGGAGAAATCAGCCCCAGCATTTT. It encodes CASSSYGRNQPQHF.

Ten or more counts support this clone. This chain uses TRBV7-9 with TRBJ2-4; TRBD2 matches 8 bases. J was trimmed by 6 bases and V by 7 bases; bases with no gene match: 5. The CDR3 sequence is 13 residues long. Germline CDR1 SEHNR, CDR2 FQNEAQ (reference sequence). The CDR3 DNA reads as TGTGCCAGCAATCGGGAGGGCCGAAACATTCAGTACTTC. Protein product: CASNREGRNIQYF.

A few counts support this clone. The chain recombines TRBV5-4 with TRBJ2-5; D is unclear. The V gene lost 4 bases and the J gene lost 1 base, with 8 bases spanning the gap. The CDR3 has 13 amino acids. CDR1 SGHNT and CDR2 YYREEE come from the germline V gene (reference sequence). CDR3 coding DNA: TGTGCCAGCAGCCGCCCCCGCCAAGAGACCCAGTACTTC. Translating it yields CASSRPRQETQYF.

This chain joins TRBV27 and TRBJ2-1; TRBD1 might be the D (6 bases). Germline V CDR1 and CDR2: MNHEY, SMNVEV (reference sequence). This CDR3 has 14 amino acids. Trimming removed 6 bases from V and 3 bases from J, with 12 bases in between. The CDR3 loop is CASSRADSYNEQFF. In DNA form, the CDR3 reads TGTGCCAGCAGCCGGGCGGACAGCTACAATGAGCAGTTCTTC.

This chain uses TRBV7-8 with TRBJ2-3; no clear D. Per germline, CDR1 SGHVS and CDR2 FQNEAQ. The ends were cut back, 1 base at V and 2 bases at J, with 10 bases in the middle. The CDR3 runs to 15 residues. The CDR3 spells CASSLDKGSTDTQYF. The CDR3, as DNA: TGTGCCAGCAGCTTAGATAAAGGGTCCACAGATACGCAGTATTTT.

The V call is TRBV7-9, the J call TRBJ1-6, with 7 nucleotides matching TRBD1. Unmatched junction bases numbered 3, after V lost 3 bases and J lost 7 bases. CDR3 length: 14 amino acids. In germline, CDR1 is SEHNR, CDR2 FQNEAQ (reference sequence). CDR3 sequence reads: CASSLSRGNSPLHF. CDR3 DNA: TGTGCCAGCAGCTTGAGCAGGGGGAATTCACCCCTCCACTTT.

This clone has only a few counts. The genes are TRBV5-1 and TRBJ2-7; possible D gene TRBD2, 6 bases. This CDR3 has 16 amino acids. Germline V gene sequence: CDR1 SGHRS, CDR2 YFSETQ. V lost 4 bases to trimming and J lost 0 bases, with 17 bases between them. The CDR3 region has the DNA TGCGCCAGCAGCCCTACCATCGGGGACTTCTCCTACGAGCAGTACTTC. It codes for CASSPTIGDFSYEQYF.

The chain employs TRBV28 and TRBJ1-1; 7 bases fit TRBD1. The CDR3 length is 14 residues. J lost 1 base, V lost 4 bases, and 3 bases had no gene match. Germline CDR1 is MDHEN and CDR2 is SYDVKM. The CDR3 loop is CASSSGDRNTEAFF. CDR3 nucleotide sequence: TGTGCCAGCAGTTCAGGGGACAGGAACACTGAAGCTTTCTTT.

The J gene is TRBJ2-7, the V gene TRBV9, with 9 bases that match TRBD2. V trimming: 4 bases; J trimming: 2 bases; junction bases outside the gene matches: 4. CDR3 size: 14 residues. Looked up from germline, CDR1 is SGDLS and CDR2 is YYNGEE. CDR3: CASSPAGGTYEQYF. CDR3 sequence (DNA): TGTGCCAGCAGCCCAGCGGGAGGCACCTACGAGCAGTACTTC.

This chain connects TRBV19 to TRBJ1-1; D remains unclear. CDR1 is LNHDA and CDR2 is SQIVND in the germline V gene (reference sequence). V was trimmed by 3 bases and J by 5 bases, leaving 13 bases between them. The CDR3 contains 14 residues. CDR3 loop: CASSIKGSWTEAFF. CDR3 sequence (DNA): TGTGCCAGTAGTATCAAGGGCTCGTGGACTGAAGCTTTCTTT.